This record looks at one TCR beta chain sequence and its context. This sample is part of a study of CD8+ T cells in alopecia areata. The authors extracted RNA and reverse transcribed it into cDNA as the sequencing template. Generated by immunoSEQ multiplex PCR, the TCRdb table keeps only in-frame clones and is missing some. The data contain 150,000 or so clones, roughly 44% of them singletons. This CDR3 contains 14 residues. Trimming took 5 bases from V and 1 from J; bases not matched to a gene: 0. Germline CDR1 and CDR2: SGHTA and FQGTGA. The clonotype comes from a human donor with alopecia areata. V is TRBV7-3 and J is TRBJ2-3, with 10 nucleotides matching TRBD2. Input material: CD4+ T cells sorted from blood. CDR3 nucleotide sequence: TGTGCCAGCAGCCTAGCGGGAGGCACAGATACGCAGTATTTT. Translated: CASSLAGGTDTQYF.